This entry lists 19 T cell receptor beta chains sequenced from one sample in a study of CD8+ T cells in alopecia areata. Following extraction, RNA underwent reverse transcription to cDNA, which served as the sequencing template. The protocol was immunoSEQ multiplex PCR, while the TCRdb copy is restricted to in-frame clones and leaves out a portion. The sample includes 200,000 to 250,000 clones, under 60% of them seen just once. The treatment: oral pan-JAK inhibitor, 5-10 mg twice daily. The sample was CD4+ T cells sorted from blood, taken at week 4, from a patient treated with tofacitinib. Source of these receptors: a human donor with alopecia areata.

The J gene is TRBJ1-1, the V gene TRBV4-1; no firm D call. Germline CDR1 and CDR2: MGHRA and YSYEKL. V was clipped by 2 bases and J by 11 bases, with 15 bases between them. CDR3 length: 13 residues. This CDR3 reads CASSQPLGGGAFF. CDR3 nucleotide sequence: TGCGCCAGCAGCCAACCCCTTGGCGGAGGGGCTTTCTTT.

This chain uses TRBV9 with TRBJ2-5; tentative D call: TRBD2 (6 bases). Germline lookup yields CDR1 SGDLS and CDR2 YYNGEE. The V gene lost 0 bases and the J gene lost 5 bases, with 11 bases spanning the gap. This CDR3 is built from 14 residues. This chain's CDR3 is CASSVGAGRETQYF. The CDR3 coding sequence is TGTGCCAGCAGCGTAGGAGCAGGGAGGGAGACCCAGTACTTC.

This chain links TRBV27 with TRBJ2-7; 11 nucleotides match TRBD1. The germline CDR1 and CDR2 sequences are MNHEY and SMNVEV (reference sequence). The CDR3 loop spans 14 amino acids. Germline trimming cut 7 bases from V and 7 bases from J; bases unmatched to any gene: 9. The CDR3 loop reads CASNLGTGGGEQYF. The CDR3 DNA follows: TGTGCCAGCAACCTAGGGACAGGGGGTGGGGAGCAGTACTTC.

The V gene is TRBV10-3, the J gene TRBJ2-3; 8 bases fit TRBD2. CDR3 length: 16 residues. Losses at the gene ends were 0 bases for V and 3 bases for J; bases not matched to a gene: 5. Germline CDR1 and CDR2: ENHRY and SYGVKD. As DNA, the CDR3 is TGTGCCATCAGTGAGTCCTCAGCGGGGGCAACAGATACGCAGTATTTT. Its translation: CAISESSAGATDTQYF.

The chain couples TRBV11-3 to TRBJ1-2, with 7 bases aligning to TRBD1. The germline V gene encodes CDR1 SGHNT and CDR2 YENEEA. The junction had 2 bases not matched to a gene; V was cut back by 4 bases and J by 3 bases. The CDR3 sequence is 13 residues long. CDR3 in amino acids: CASSSTGDYGYTF. CDR3 coding DNA: TGTGCCAGCAGCTCCACAGGGGACTATGGCTACACCTTC.

The CDR3 DNA sequence: TGCAGCGTTGATCCGGGACAGGCACTGAACACTGAAGCTTTCTTT. Its translation is CSVDPGQALNTEAFF. The chain uses TRBV29-1 and TRBJ1-1, with 8 bases fitting TRBD1. With 3 bases clipped from V and 0 bases from J, the junction kept 6 bases outside the gene matches. Germline lookup yields CDR1 SQVTM and CDR2 ANQGSEA. The CDR3 totals 15 residues. Supplemented by reference TRBV29-1 and TRBJ1-1, the full variable domain reads SAVISQKPSRDICQRGTSLTIQCQVDSQVTMMFWYRQQPGQSLTLIATANQGSEATYESGFVIDKFPISRPNLTFSTLTVSNMSPEDSSIYLCSVDPGQALNTEAFFGQGTRLTVV.

The V and J genes are TRBV9 and TRBJ1-5; a weak D match, TRBD1 (5 bases). Looked up from germline, CDR1 is SGDLS and CDR2 is YYNGEE. The CDR3 is made up of 15 amino acids. V shed 0 bases and J shed 4 bases, with 11 bases lying between them. CDR3 protein: CASSVGGTENQPQHF. The CDR3 region has the DNA TGTGCCAGCAGCGTAGGAGGGACGGAAAATCAGCCCCAGCATTTT.

Concerning this clone: At the DNA level, this CDR3 is encoded by other sequences in the same sample as well. The CDR3 DNA follows: TGTGCCTGGAGGGATAACTATGGCTACACCTTC. It codes for CAWRDNYGYTF. This chain uses TRBV30 with TRBJ1-2; D is unclear. Germline V gene data show CDR1 as GTSNPN and CDR2 as SVGIG (reference sequence). V lost 3 bases to trimming and J lost 1 base, with 3 bases between them. The CDR3 is 11 amino acids. Based on the CDR3 plus reference TRBV30 and TRBJ1-2, the full variable domain is SQTIHQWPATLVQPVGSPLSLECTVEGTSNPNLYWYRQAAGRGLQLLFYSVGIGQISSEVPQNLSASRPQDRQFILSSKKLLLSDSGFYLCAWRDNYGYTFGSGTRLTVV.

This clone was detected a few times. This sequence joins TRBV29-1 and TRBJ2-5, with no clear D. V lost 7 bases and J lost 5, with 8 bases in between. The CDR3 runs to 10 residues. Germline CDR1 and CDR2: SQVTM and ANQGSEA. CDR3 amino acids: CSGPEETQYF. As DNA, the CDR3 is TGCAGCGGCCCGGAGGAGACCCAGTACTTC.

This chain links TRBV29-1 with TRBJ1-2; 9 bases are shared with TRBD1. The J segment lost 2 bases and the V segment lost 3 bases, leaving 13 bases of the junction unmatched. The CDR3 sequence is 17 residues long. From germline, CDR1 is SQVTM and CDR2 ANQGSEA. CDR3 amino acids: CSVDRPGTGMDNYGYTF. In DNA, the CDR3 is TGCAGCGTTGACCGTCCCGGGACAGGGATGGACAACTATGGCTACACCTTC.

The chain couples TRBV29-1 to TRBJ2-5; D not certain. This CDR3 is built from 14 residues. Deletions cut 4 bases from V and 1 base from J, with 13 bases between. Germline V gene data show CDR1 as SQVTM and CDR2 as ANQGSEA. CDR3 amino acids: CSVVRPGFQETQYF. For the CDR3, the DNA is TGCAGCGTTGTACGCCCTGGCTTCCAAGAGACCCAGTACTTC. The full variable domain, rest sourced from reference TRBV29-1 and TRBJ2-5, is SAVISQKPSRDICQRGTSLTIQCQVDSQVTMMFWYRQQPGQSLTLIATANQGSEATYESGFVIDKFPISRPNLTFSTLTVSNMSPEDSSIYLCSVVRPGFQETQYFGPGTRLLVL.

This clone has only a few counts. The chain combines TRBV29-1 with TRBJ2-2, with a tentative D call TRBD1 (5 bases). The germline gives CDR1 SQVTM, CDR2 ANQGSEA. V gave up 3 bases and J gave up 2 bases, with 10 bases separating them. The CDR3 sequence is 14 residues long. The CDR3 DNA is TGCAGCGTTGACTGGGGCCGAAACACCGGGGAGCTGTTTTTT. Translation gives CSVDWGRNTGELFF.

The sample holds a few counts of this clone. The genes are TRBV19 and TRBJ2-6; D is ambiguous. The V gene's germline CDR1 is LNHDA and CDR2 SQIVND (reference sequence). The CDR3 is 13 amino acids. V lost 8 bases and J 1 base, leaving 6 bases between the germline ends. The CDR3 is CASRTSGANVLTF. In nucleotides, the CDR3 is TGTGCCAGTCGAACATCTGGGGCCAACGTCCTGACTTTC. Full variable domain (outside the CDR3, taken from reference TRBV19 and TRBJ2-6): DGGITQSPKYLFRKEGQNVTLSCEQNLNHDAMYWYRQDPGQGLRLIYYSQIVNDFQKGDIAEGYSVSREKKESFPLTVTSAQKNPTAFYLCASRTSGANVLTFGAGSRLTVL.

This sequence joins TRBV30 and TRBJ1-2; D gene ambiguous. V was shortened by 4 bases and J by 5 bases, with 14 bases between the two germline ends. CDR3 size: 13 residues. In germline, CDR1 is GTSNPN, CDR2 SVGIG (reference sequence). The CDR3 sequence: CAWTLKGSYGYTF. The CDR3 bases are TGTGCCTGGACCCTAAAAGGGAGTTATGGCTACACCTTC.

V is TRBV29-1 and J is TRBJ2-7; 9 positions match TRBD1. The CDR3 totals 14 residues. Germline assignment: CDR1 SQVTM and CDR2 ANQGSEA. J lost 5 bases, V lost 4 bases, and 9 bases had no gene match. The CDR3 sequence: CSVGVGQGLDEQYF. Written as DNA, the CDR3 is TGCAGCGTTGGAGTGGGACAGGGTTTGGACGAGCAGTACTTC.

This chain joins TRBV7-2 and TRBJ1-6; no definite D call. Germline loops: CDR1 SGHTA, CDR2 FQGNSA. This CDR3 has 15 amino acids. The V end was cut by 5 bases, the J end by 7 bases, with 15 bases between. The CDR3 loop reads CASSPQNGINSPLHF. CDR3 in DNA: TGTGCCAGCAGCCCTCAAAACGGAATCAATTCACCCCTCCACTTT.

V gene TRBV7-2 combines with J gene TRBJ2-5; D gene uncertain. V lost 2 bases, J lost 5 bases, and 9 bases lay in between. Germline V gives CDR1 SGHTA, CDR2 FQGNSA. CDR3 length equals 13 residues. The CDR3 DNA is TGTGCCAGCAGCTTATCGCTCCACGAGACCCAGTACTTC. Encoded protein: CASSLSLHETQYF.

This chain uses TRBV7-2 with TRBJ2-3; 7 nucleotides agree with TRBD2. CDR3 length: 15 residues. Germline CDR1 SGHTA, CDR2 FQGNSA. V shed 3 bases, J shed 1 base, and the junction held 4 bases outside the gene matches. In nucleotides, the CDR3 is TGTGCCAGCAGCTTCAGCGGGGCTGGCACAGATACGCAGTATTTT. It is translated as CASSFSGAGTDTQYF.

The chain employs TRBV2 and TRBJ2-5, with D possibly being TRBD2 (5 bases). In germline, CDR1 is SNHLY, CDR2 FYNNEI. Trimming took off 7 bases at V and 5 bases at J, with 8 bases between the two ends. The CDR3 has 11 residues. The CDR3 here is CASITGETQYF. For the CDR3, the DNA is TGTGCCAGCATCACGGGGGAGACCCAGTACTTC.